This is a list of T cell receptor beta chains from one sample in a study of cytomegalovirus exposure and HLA in healthy donors. Measured with immunoSEQ multiplex PCR; TCRdb has only the in-frame clones, and not every one. The sample consists of about 150,000 clones, around 79% of them appearing once. The sequenced material came from PBMCs. The source is a human donor in good health. The CDR3 runs from the conserved cysteine through the conserved F or W. A D gene is named only where the DNA matches it firmly. Not all rows give a size; the values are once, few, many and, for expanded clones, a class.

clone size	D gene	V gene	J gene	CDR3 DNA	CDR3 protein
once	TRBD2	TRBV6-5	TRBJ2-1	TGTGCCAGCAGTTACGGGGGGGGACGTTGGAATGAGCAGTTCTTC	CASSYGGGRWNEQFF
-	-	TRBV7-8	TRBJ2-7	TGTGCCAGCAGCCTCGATGGAGGGCCGAACTACGAGCAGTACTTC	CASSLDGGPNYEQYF
-	-	TRBV7-6	TRBJ2-7	TGTGCCAGCAGCCCGGACAGCTCCTACGAGCAGTACTTC	CASSPDSSYEQYF
-	-	TRBV10-3	TRBJ2-2	TGTGCCATCAGTGAGTCGGCCGGGTACACCGGGGAGCTGTTTTTT	CAISESAGYTGELFF
-	TRBD2	TRBV5-5	TRBJ2-7	TGTGCCAGCACCCGGGGGGGCAACTACGAGCAGTACTTC	CASTRGGNYEQYF
-	TRBD1	TRBV19	TRBJ1-5	TGTGCCAGTAGTAAAGGCCCGGGTCGGGACAGGGATCAGCCCCAGCATTTT	CASSKGPGRDRDQPQHF
-	-	TRBV4-3	TRBJ2-2	TGCGCCAGCAGCCAAGATAACTCGGCTCTCCAGCGCGGGAACACCGGGGAGCTGTTTTTT	CASSQDNSALQRGNTGELFF
few	TRBD1	TRBV27	TRBJ2-6	TGTGCCAGCAGTTTAGTTCCTCGGACAGGGCTCTTCAGGGTGGCCAACGTCCTGACTTTC	CASSLVPRTGLFRVANVLTF
-	TRBD1	TRBV7-9	TRBJ1-3	TGTGCCAGCAGCTTAGGACAGGGGATAAGGAACACCATATATTTT	CASSLGQGIRNTIYF
-	-	TRBV10-2	TRBJ2-7	TGCGCCAGCAGTCTAGGGACTCCCCTAAGAGAGCAGTACTTC	CASSLGTPLREQYF
-	TRBD2	TRBV19	TRBJ2-6	TGTGCCAGTAGTATTCCCCGCGGGGGGGCGACTGGGGCCAACGTCCTGACTTTC	CASSIPRGGATGANVLTF
-	TRBD1	TRBV19	TRBJ2-7	TGTGCCAGTAGCCTAAGAACAGGGGGCCGCACCTACGAGCAGTACTTC	CASSLRTGGRTYEQYF
-	-	TRBV2	TRBJ2-5	TGTGCCAGCAATATAGAGGGGCAGGGAAGGGGGGAGACCCAGTACTTC	CASNIEGQGRGETQYF
few	-	TRBV2	TRBJ1-4	TGTGCCAGCCGTCGGACATACGAAAAACTGTTTTTT	CASRRTYEKLFF
few	TRBD2	TRBV5-1	TRBJ2-7	TGCGCCAGCAGCTCACTAGCGGGAAACGGGTACGAGCAGTACTTC	CASSSLAGNGYEQYF
few	TRBD2	TRBV19	TRBJ2-2	TGTGCCAGTAGTATTGGGTCTAGCGGGGGGGCAGTAGACACCGGGGAGCTGTTTTTT	CASSIGSSGGAVDTGELFF
few	-	TRBV9	TRBJ1-1	TGTGCCAGCAGCGTAGACATGGGGCGGAGGGACACTGAAGCTTTCTTT	CASSVDMGRRDTEAFF
-	-	TRBV5-1	TRBJ2-1	TGCGCCAGCAGCTTAACAGGGACGGCCATCAATGAGCAGTTCTTC	CASSLTGTAINEQFF
-	-	TRBV14	TRBJ2-7	TGTGCCAGCAGCCCCGACAGGATCTCATCCTACGAGCAGTACTTC	CASSPDRISSYEQYF
few	TRBD1	TRBV6-5	TRBJ1-2	TGTGCCACCCACAGGGGGCAGGCGGCTGGCTACACCTTC	CATHRGQAAGYTF
few	-	TRBV7-2	TRBJ1-2	TGTGCCAGCAGCTTAGCGGTTCAGGGGTTCGAGGGCTACACCTTC	CASSLAVQGFEGYTF
-	-	TRBV30	TRBJ1-1	TGTGCCTATGGGGGCAACATGAACACTGAAGCTTTCTTT	CAYGGNMNTEAFF
-	-	TRBV7-8	TRBJ2-3	TGTGCCAGCAGCTTGTTACAGTCAACCGACCCAGATACGCAGTATTTT	CASSLLQSTDPDTQYF
-	-	TRBV9	TRBJ2-3	TGTGCCAGCAGCGTAGCTTTAGCGGGCACAGATACGCAGTATTTT	CASSVALAGTDTQYF
-	TRBD1	TRBV15	TRBJ2-5	TGTGCCACCAGCAGGGACAGGGGGCGGTTATTGGAGACCCAGTACTTC	CATSRDRGRLLETQYF
few	TRBD2	TRBV7-9	TRBJ2-3	TGTGCCAGCAGCTTAGATCTAGCGGGGGGACCAGATACGCAGTATTTT	CASSLDLAGGPDTQYF
-	TRBD1	TRBV27	TRBJ1-2	TGTGCCAGCAGTAGGACAGGGGGCTACTATGGCTACACCTTC	CASSRTGGYYGYTF
few	-	TRBV6-5	TRBJ2-7	TGTGCCAGCAGTTACTCGATAGAACAGGACTACGAGCAGTACTTC	CASSYSIEQDYEQYF
-	-	TRBV20-1	TRBJ1-1	TGCAGTGCTATCCGGGACAACCAAGCTTTCTTT	CSAIRDNQAFF
-	-	TRBV6-5	TRBJ1-2	TGTGCCAGCAGTGGGGACAAGCTAAAAGATGGCTACACCTTC	CASSGDKLKDGYTF
-	-	TRBV30	TRBJ1-1	TGTGCCGGCTCTGGAGGGCTTTATGGTGAAGCTTTCTTT	CAGSGGLYGEAFF
few	TRBD1	TRBV5-6	TRBJ2-5	TGTGCCAGCAGCTTGCGAGGGGGCCGGCAAGAGACCCAGTACTTC	CASSLRGGRQETQYF
-	TRBD1	TRBV27	TRBJ1-2	TGTGCCAGCAGTAGTAGTACAGGGGGCTTCGGCTATGGCTACACCTTC	CASSSSTGGFGYGYTF
-	TRBD1	TRBV12-5	TRBJ1-4	TGTGCTAGTGGTCCGGGACAGGGAATCGAAAAACTGTTTTTT	CASGPGQGIEKLFF
-	-	TRBV19	TRBJ2-1	TGTGCCAGTACGAAGGGAGTAGGTGTCAATGAGCAGTTCTTC	CASTKGVGVNEQFF
-	-	TRBV5-8	TRBJ1-1	TGTGCCAGCAGCACCCGTCTACCCGCAGGGGCGAGGGACACTGAAGCTTTCTTT	CASSTRLPAGARDTEAFF
-	TRBD1	TRBV19	TRBJ1-5	TGTGCCAGTAGTATTCATTCTGTTTCGGGACAGTTCAATCAGCCCCAGCATTTT	CASSIHSVSGQFNQPQHF
few	-	TRBV7-2	TRBJ2-7	TGTGCCAGCAGCTTAACAGGGTACGAGCAGTACTTC	CASSLTGYEQYF
-	TRBD2	TRBV5-6	TRBJ2-1	TGTGCCAGCAGCTTGGTTGCTAGCGGGAGACCGAGTTCAAATGAGCAGTTCTTC	CASSLVASGRPSSNEQFF
few	-	TRBV6-5	TRBJ1-2	TGTGCCAGCAGTTACTCCGACAGGACTCTCTATGGCTACACCTTC	CASSYSDRTLYGYTF
-	TRBD2	TRBV18	TRBJ2-1	TGTGCCAGCTCACCTTTAGCGGGAGGAAATGAGCAGTTCTTC	CASSPLAGGNEQFF
-	-	TRBV4-2	TRBJ2-7	TGTGCCAGCAGCCAAGGGTTAACAGGAAACTACGAGCAGTACTTC	CASSQGLTGNYEQYF
-	-	TRBV9	TRBJ2-7	TGTGCCAGCAGCGCCGGGACTCCCGTGGGATACGAGCAGTACTTC	CASSAGTPVGYEQYF
-	-	TRBV7-3	TRBJ1-1	TGTGCCAGCAGCTTAACGGGGGGGCACACTGAAGCTTTCTTT	CASSLTGGHTEAFF
-	TRBD2	TRBV10-1	TRBJ2-7	TGCGCCAGCAGTATAGCGGGAGGAGAGCAGTACTTC	CASSIAGGEQYF